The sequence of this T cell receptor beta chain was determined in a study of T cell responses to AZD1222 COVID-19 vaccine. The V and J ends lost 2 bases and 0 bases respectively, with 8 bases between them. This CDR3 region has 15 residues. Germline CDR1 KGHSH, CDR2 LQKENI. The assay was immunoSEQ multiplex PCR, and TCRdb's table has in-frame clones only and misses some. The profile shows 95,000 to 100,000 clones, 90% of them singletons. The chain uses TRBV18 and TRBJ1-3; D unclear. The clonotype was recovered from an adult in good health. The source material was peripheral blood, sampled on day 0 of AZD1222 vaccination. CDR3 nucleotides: TGTGCCAGCTCACCAAGGCAGGACTCTGGAAACACCATATATTTT. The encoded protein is CASSPRQDSGNTIYF.